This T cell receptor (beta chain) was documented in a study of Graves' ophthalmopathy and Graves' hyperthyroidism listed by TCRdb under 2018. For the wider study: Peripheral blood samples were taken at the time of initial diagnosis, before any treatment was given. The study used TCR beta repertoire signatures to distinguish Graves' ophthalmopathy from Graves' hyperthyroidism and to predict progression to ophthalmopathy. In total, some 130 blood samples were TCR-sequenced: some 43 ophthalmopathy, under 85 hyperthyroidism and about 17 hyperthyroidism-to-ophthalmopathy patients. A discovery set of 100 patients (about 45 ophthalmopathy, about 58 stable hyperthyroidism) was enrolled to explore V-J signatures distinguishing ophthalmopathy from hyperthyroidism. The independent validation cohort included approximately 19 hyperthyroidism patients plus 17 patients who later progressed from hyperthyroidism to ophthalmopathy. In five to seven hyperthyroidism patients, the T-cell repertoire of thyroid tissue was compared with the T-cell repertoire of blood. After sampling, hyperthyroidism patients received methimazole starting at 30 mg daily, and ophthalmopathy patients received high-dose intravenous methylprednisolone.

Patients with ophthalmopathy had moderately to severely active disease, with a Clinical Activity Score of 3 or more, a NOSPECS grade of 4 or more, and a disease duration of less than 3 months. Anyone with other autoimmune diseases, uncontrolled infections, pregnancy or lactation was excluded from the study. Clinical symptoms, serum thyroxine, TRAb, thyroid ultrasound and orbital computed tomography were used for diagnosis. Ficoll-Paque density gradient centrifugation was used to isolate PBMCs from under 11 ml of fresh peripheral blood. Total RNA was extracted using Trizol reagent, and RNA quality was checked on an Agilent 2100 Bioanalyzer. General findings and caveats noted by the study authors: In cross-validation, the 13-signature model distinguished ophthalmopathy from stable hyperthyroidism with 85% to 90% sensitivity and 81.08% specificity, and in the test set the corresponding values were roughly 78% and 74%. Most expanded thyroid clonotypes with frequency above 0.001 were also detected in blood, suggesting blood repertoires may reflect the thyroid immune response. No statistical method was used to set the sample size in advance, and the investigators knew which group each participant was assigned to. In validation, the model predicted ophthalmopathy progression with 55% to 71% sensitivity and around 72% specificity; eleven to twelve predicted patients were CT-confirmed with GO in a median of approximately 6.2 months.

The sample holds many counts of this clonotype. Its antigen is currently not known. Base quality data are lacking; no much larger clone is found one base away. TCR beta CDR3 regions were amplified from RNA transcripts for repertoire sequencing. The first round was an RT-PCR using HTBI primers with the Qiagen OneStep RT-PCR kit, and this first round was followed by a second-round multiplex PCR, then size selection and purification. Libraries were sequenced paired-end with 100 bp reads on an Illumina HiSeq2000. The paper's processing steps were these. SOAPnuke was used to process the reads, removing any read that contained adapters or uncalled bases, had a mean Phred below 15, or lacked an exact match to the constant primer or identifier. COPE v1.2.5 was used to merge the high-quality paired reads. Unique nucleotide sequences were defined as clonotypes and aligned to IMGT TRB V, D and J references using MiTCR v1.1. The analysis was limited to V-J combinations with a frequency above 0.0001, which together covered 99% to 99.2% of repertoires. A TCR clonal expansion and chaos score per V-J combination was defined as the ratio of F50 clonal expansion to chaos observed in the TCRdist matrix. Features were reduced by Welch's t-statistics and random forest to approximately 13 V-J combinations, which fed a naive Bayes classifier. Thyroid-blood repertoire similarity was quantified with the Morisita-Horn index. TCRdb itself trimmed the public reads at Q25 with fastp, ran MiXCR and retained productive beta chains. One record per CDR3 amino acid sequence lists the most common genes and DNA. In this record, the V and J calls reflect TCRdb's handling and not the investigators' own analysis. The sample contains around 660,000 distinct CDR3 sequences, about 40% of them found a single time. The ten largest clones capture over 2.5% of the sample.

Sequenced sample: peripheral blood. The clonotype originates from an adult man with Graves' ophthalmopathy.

CDR3 sequence: CATSDRDRGRTGELFF. The DNA is as follows: TGTGCCACCAGTGACCGGGACAGGGGGCGAACCGGGGAGCTGTTTTTT. Recombination joined TRBV24-1 with TRBJ2-2, with TRBD1 matching 12 junction bases. The germline V gene encodes CDR1 KGHDR and CDR2 SFDVKD. The CDR3 goes from the cysteine to the phenylalanine over 16 residues. The read is trimmed to its CDR3 DNA, 48 bases read in frame from base 1. The junction shows trimming of 4 bases on V and 5 bases on J, and the gene matches do not reach 4 bases of it.